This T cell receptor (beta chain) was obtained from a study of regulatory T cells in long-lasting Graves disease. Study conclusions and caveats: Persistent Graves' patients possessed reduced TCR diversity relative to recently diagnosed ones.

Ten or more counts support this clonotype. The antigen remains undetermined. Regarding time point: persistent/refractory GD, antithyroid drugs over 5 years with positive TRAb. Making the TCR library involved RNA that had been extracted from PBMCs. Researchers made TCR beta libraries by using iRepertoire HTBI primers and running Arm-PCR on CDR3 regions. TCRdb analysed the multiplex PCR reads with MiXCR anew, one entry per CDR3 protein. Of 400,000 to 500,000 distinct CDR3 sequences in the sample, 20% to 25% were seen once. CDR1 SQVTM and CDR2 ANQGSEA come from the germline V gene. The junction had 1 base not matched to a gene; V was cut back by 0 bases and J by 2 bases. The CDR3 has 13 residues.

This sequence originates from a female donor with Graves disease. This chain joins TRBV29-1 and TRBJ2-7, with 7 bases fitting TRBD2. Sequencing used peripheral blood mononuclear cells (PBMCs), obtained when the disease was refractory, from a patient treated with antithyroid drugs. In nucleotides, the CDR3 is TGCAGCGTTGAAGAGGGGGGGACCTACGAGCAGTACTTC. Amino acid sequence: CSVEEGGTYEQYF.